A single sample gave rise to the 26 T cell receptor beta chains below, sequenced in a study of blood T cell repertoires in COVID-19 (dated by TCRdb to the early 2020s). The library was built by means of the immunoSEQ multiplex PCR assay. The source is immuneACCESS, and TCRdb retained only in-frame sequences with V and J called. Part of the clones is not carried over; for the studies checked, unresolved V genes explain less than half of this, and the remainder is unexplained. This sample holds roughly 250,000 clones; more than 75% were observed only once. About 2.1% of the sample is taken by the ten largest. Specimen: PBMCs or T cells enriched from blood (not recorded which). Every receptor here comes from a woman in her forties with acute COVID-19.

A few counts support this clone. The rearrangement joins TRBV6-6 to TRBJ1-6, with TRBD1 matching 11 bases. The germline gives CDR1 MNHNY, CDR2 SVGAGI (reference sequence). The J segment lost 9 bases and the V segment lost 5 bases, leaving 3 bases of the junction unmatched. The CDR3 totals 14 residues. In DNA, the CDR3 is TGTGCCAGCAGTGCGGGACAGGGGGTTTCACCCCTCCACTTT. It translates to CASSAGQGVSPLHF.

J is TRBJ1-5 and V is TRBV4-1; 10 positions match TRBD1. Per germline, CDR1 MGHRA and CDR2 YSYEKL. This CDR3 has 16 amino acids. V shed 0 bases, J shed 2 bases, and the junction held 1 base outside the gene matches. The CDR3 bases are TGCGCCAGCAGCCAAGAGGGACAGGGGCGCAATCAGCCCCAGCATTTT. Residues: CASSQEGQGRNQPQHF.

The chain combines TRBV7-2 with TRBJ2-7; 7 positions agree with TRBD1. Germline V gene data show CDR1 as SGHTA and CDR2 as FQGNSA. This CDR3 is built from 14 residues. The junction had 6 bases not matched to a gene; V was cut back by 4 bases and J by 3 bases. The CDR3 DNA reads TGTGCCAGCAGCTCCCAGGGGGAGTTCTACGAGCAGTACTTC. It encodes CASSSQGEFYEQYF. The whole variable domain, remainder taken from reference TRBV7-2 and TRBJ2-7, is GAGVSQSPSNKVTEKGKDVELRCDPISGHTALYWYRQSLGQGLEFLIYFQGNSAPDKSGLPSDRFSAERTGGSVSTLTIQRTQQEDSAVYLCASSSQGEFYEQYFGPGTRLTVT.

This sequence joins TRBV2 and TRBJ1-2; the match to TRBD1 covers 9 bases. The CDR3 extends over 13 amino acids. Germline V gene data show CDR1 as SNHLY and CDR2 as FYNNEI. Trimming at V came to 4 bases and at J to 4 bases, leaving 1 base not matched to a gene. This CDR3 reads CASSGQGGYGYTF. CDR3 DNA sequence: TGTGCCAGCAGTGGACAGGGGGGCTATGGCTACACCTTC.

This sequence joins TRBV5-1 and TRBJ1-6; TRBD1 matches 10 bases. Germline V CDR1 and CDR2: SGHRS, YFSETQ. The CDR3 consists of 15 residues. V dropped 0 bases and J dropped 9; count of bases not matched to a gene: 3. CDR3: CASSLVGQGSSPLHF. CDR3 nucleotides: TGCGCCAGCAGCTTGGTGGGACAGGGGTCTTCACCCCTCCACTTT.

This rearrangement joins TRBV7-2 to TRBJ2-1; D is ambiguous. This CDR3 contains 12 residues. V was cut by 0 bases and J by 6 bases, with 3 bases left in between. Germline V gene sequence: CDR1 SGHTA, CDR2 FQGNSA. CDR3 nucleotide sequence: TGTGCCAGCAGCTTAGCCCTCAATGAGCAGTTCTTC. As protein: CASSLALNEQFF.

CDR3 nucleotides: TGTGCCAGTGCCTTTCAGGGGTATAATTCACCCCTCCACTTT. Its translation: CASAFQGYNSPLHF. The chain uses TRBV19 and TRBJ1-6; D is perhaps TRBD1 (6 bases). The CDR3 runs 14 residues. Germline assignment: CDR1 LNHDA and CDR2 SQIVND (reference sequence). Deletions cut 8 bases from V and 4 bases from J, with 12 bases between. The whole variable domain, filled in from reference TRBV19 and TRBJ1-6, reads DGGITQSPKYLFRKEGQNVTLSCEQNLNHDAMYWYRQDPGQGLRLIYYSQIVNDFQKGDIAEGYSVSREKKESFPLTVTSAQKNPTAFYLCASAFQGYNSPLHFGNGTRLTVT.

In its sample, this clone was seen a few times. The J gene is TRBJ1-5, the V gene TRBV12-3 or TRBV12-4; D remains unclear. With 5 bases removed from V and 4 bases from J, the gap between germline ends came to 6 bases. This CDR3 has 12 amino acids. The CDR3 nucleotides read TGTGCCAGCAGTCTCCTTAATCAGCCCCAGCATTTT. The encoded protein is CASSLLNQPQHF.

The chain recombines TRBV5-1 with TRBJ2-7; the match to TRBD1 covers 10 bases. The CDR3 covers 15 residues. Germline values: CDR1 SGHRS, CDR2 YFSETQ. J gave up 2 bases and V 3 bases, and 5 bases lay outside the gene matches. As DNA, the CDR3 is TGCGCCAGCAGCTCCGGACAGGGGGGACCCTACGAGCAGTACTTC. Protein: CASSSGQGGPYEQYF.

This chain uses TRBV18 with TRBJ1-2; the D is unclear. V was cut by 1 base and J by 3 bases, with 15 bases left in between. Germline-derived CDR1 and CDR2 are KGHSH and LQKENI. This CDR3 has 16 amino acids. In nucleotides, the CDR3 is TGTGCCAGCTCACCACGGGTCCAGGCTTCAGACTATGGCTACACCTTC. Its translation is CASSPRVQASDYGYTF.

The chain is built from TRBV14 and TRBJ2-5, with 7 bases matching TRBD1. This CDR3 has 15 residues. V shed 4 bases, J shed 4 bases, and the junction held 9 bases outside the gene matches. Germline CDR1 SGHDN, CDR2 FVKESK. The CDR3 is CASSPTGRKRETQYF. CDR3 DNA: TGTGCCAGCAGCCCGACAGGGAGAAAGCGAGAGACCCAGTACTTC.

The chain uses TRBV24-1 and TRBJ2-3, with TRBD2 matching 12 bases. The CDR3 totals 17 residues. Per the germline V gene, CDR1 is KGHDR and CDR2 is SFDVKD. J was trimmed by 6 bases and V by 4 bases; bases with no gene match: 10. CDR3 loop: CATSDPLLAGGPDTQYF. The CDR3 DNA reads as TGTGCCACCAGTGACCCCCTTCTAGCGGGAGGGCCGGATACGCAGTATTTT.

The chain joins TRBV24-1 to TRBJ1-2; 8 bases align to TRBD1. The CDR3 is 16 amino acids. V lost 3 bases, J lost 2 bases, and 7 bases stayed unmatched. Germline loops: CDR1 KGHDR, CDR2 SFDVKD. This chain's CDR3 is CATSDAQGASNYGYTF. DNA of the CDR3: TGTGCCACCAGTGATGCCCAGGGGGCATCAAACTATGGCTACACCTTC.

This clone was observed a handful of times. The chain links TRBV5-4 to TRBJ2-7; D not certain. CDR1 and CDR2 from the germline V gene are SGHNT and YYREEE (reference sequence). This CDR3 region has 13 residues. With 7 bases removed from V and 3 bases from J, the gap between germline ends came to 14 bases. The CDR3 reads CASSHSSSYEQYF. CDR3 nucleotides: TGTGCCAGCTCTCATAGCTCGAGCTACGAGCAGTACTTC.

V gene TRBV18 combines with J gene TRBJ1-1; weak D call: TRBD1 (5 bases). V was pared by 3 bases and J by 1 base, with 9 bases between. The CDR3 runs to 14 residues. CDR1 and CDR2 (germline): KGHSH, LQKENI. The DNA of the CDR3 is TGTGCCAGCTCACCCATGGACAAGAACACTGAAGCTTTCTTT. This codes for CASSPMDKNTEAFF.

The CDR3 region has the DNA TGTGCCAGCAGCCCTGGTCAGGGGATCACAGATACGCAGTATTTT. Protein sequence: CASSPGQGITDTQYF. The rearrangement links TRBV16 to TRBJ2-3, with D tentatively TRBD1 (6 bases). This CDR3 region has 15 residues. The V end was cut by 4 bases, the J end by 2 bases, with 13 bases between. Germline lookup yields CDR1 KGHSY and CDR2 FQNENV.

In its sample, this clone was seen once. The CDR3 sequence is CASSPFWAGQETQYF. CDR3 DNA sequence: TGTGCCAGCAGCCCGTTTTGGGCAGGGCAAGAGACCCAGTACTTC. The chain links TRBV9 to TRBJ2-5, with D perhaps TRBD1 (5 bases). Germline CDR1 reads SGDLS; CDR2 reads YYNGEE. Trimming cost V 4 bases and J 2 bases, with 15 bases left between them. The CDR3 length is 15 residues.

V is TRBV18 and J is TRBJ1-3; 8 positions match TRBD1. The CDR3 has 14 amino acids. Trimming removed 4 bases from V and 6 bases from J; junction bases left unmatched: 5. Germline CDR1 and CDR2: KGHSH and LQKENI. The CDR3 spells CASSQGQAPNTIYF. The CDR3 DNA reads as TGTGCCAGCTCACAGGGACAGGCCCCAAACACCATATATTTT.

The chain carries TRBV7-2 and TRBJ2-5; 14 bases map to TRBD2. Germline V gene lookup returns CDR1 SGHTA and CDR2 FQGNSA. This CDR3 comprises 19 residues. The ends lost 4 bases at V and 4 bases at J; junction bases unmatched: 14. For the CDR3, the DNA is TGTGCCAGCAGCTCCCCGTGGGGACTAGCGGGAGTCGGTGGAGAGACCCAGTACTTC. It is translated as CASSSPWGLAGVGGETQYF.

This rearrangement joins TRBV6-5 to TRBJ2-7; 7 positions match TRBD1. This CDR3 is built from 15 residues. Trimming removed 2 bases from V and 2 bases from J; junction bases left unmatched: 6. Germline lookup yields CDR1 MNHEY and CDR2 SVGAGI. The CDR3 DNA is TGTGCCAGCAGTTACGGTCAGGGGGTACCCTACGAGCAGTACTTC. Its translation is CASSYGQGVPYEQYF.

The chain couples TRBV7-3 to TRBJ2-7; D is unclear. The germline V and J ends were trimmed by 8 bases and 4 bases, with 24 bases remaining between them. The germline V gene has CDR1 SGHTA and CDR2 FQGTGA. This CDR3 is 16 amino acids long. The CDR3 coding sequence is TGTGCCAGCCCGAGGTTGATGACCAATAAAGTTTACGAGCAGTACTTC. The encoded protein is CASPRLMTNKVYEQYF. The full variable domain, rest sourced from reference TRBV7-3 and TRBJ2-7, is GAGVSQTPSNKVTEKGKYVELRCDPISGHTALYWYRQSLGQGPEFLIYFQGTGAADDSGLPNDRFFAVRPEGSVSTLKIQRTERGDSAVYLCASPRLMTNKVYEQYFGPGTRLTVT.

V usage is TRBV28 and J usage is TRBJ2-3, with 10 nucleotides matching TRBD2. This CDR3 comprises 15 residues. Trimming cost V 2 bases and J 5 bases; bases outside gene matches: 4. From germline, CDR1 is MDHEN and CDR2 SYDVKM. The CDR3 sequence is CASSLASGGQDTQYF. The CDR3 DNA reads as TGTGCCAGCAGTTTAGCTAGCGGGGGCCAAGATACGCAGTATTTT.

The chain links TRBV5-4 to TRBJ2-1; TRBD2 agrees at 8 bases. This CDR3 has 16 residues. The V segment lost 4 bases and the J segment 2 bases; nucleotides outside the gene matches: 8. Per the germline V gene, CDR1 is SGHNT and CDR2 is YYREEE (reference sequence). CDR3 residues: CASSPQAGVAYNEQFF. The CDR3 nucleotides are TGTGCCAGCAGCCCCCAAGCGGGAGTCGCCTACAATGAGCAGTTCTTC.

The CDR3 here is CASSSGEKTTDTQYF. CDR3 DNA: TGTGCCAGCAGCTCAGGGGAAAAGACCACAGATACGCAGTATTTT. V is TRBV11-2 and J is TRBJ2-3; perhaps TRBD1 as D (6 bases). V shed 4 bases and J shed 2 bases, with 13 bases lying between them. CDR1 is SGHAT, CDR2 FQNNGV, per germline. The CDR3 is made up of 15 amino acids.

J is TRBJ1-2 and V is TRBV11-3; D is possibly TRBD1 (5 bases). The CDR3 length is 14 residues. CDR1 is SGHNT and CDR2 is YENEEA in the germline V gene. Trimming left V 5 bases short and J 2 bases short, with 12 bases between. The CDR3 DNA reads as TGTGCCAGCAGCCAAACAGGAATCAACTATGGCTACACCTTC. Amino acids: CASSQTGINYGYTF.

This clone was found a few times. The same CDR3 also results from other DNA sequences found in this sample. The J gene is TRBJ2-2, the V gene TRBV7-2, with no clear D. Between the trimmed V and J ends, which lost 5 bases and 8 bases, there was a span of 9 bases. This CDR3 region has 12 residues. From germline, CDR1 is SGHTA and CDR2 FQGNSA. Here the CDR3 reads CASSLDLGELFF. The CDR3 coding sequence is TGTGCCAGCAGCCTCGATCTAGGGGAGCTGTTTTTT.